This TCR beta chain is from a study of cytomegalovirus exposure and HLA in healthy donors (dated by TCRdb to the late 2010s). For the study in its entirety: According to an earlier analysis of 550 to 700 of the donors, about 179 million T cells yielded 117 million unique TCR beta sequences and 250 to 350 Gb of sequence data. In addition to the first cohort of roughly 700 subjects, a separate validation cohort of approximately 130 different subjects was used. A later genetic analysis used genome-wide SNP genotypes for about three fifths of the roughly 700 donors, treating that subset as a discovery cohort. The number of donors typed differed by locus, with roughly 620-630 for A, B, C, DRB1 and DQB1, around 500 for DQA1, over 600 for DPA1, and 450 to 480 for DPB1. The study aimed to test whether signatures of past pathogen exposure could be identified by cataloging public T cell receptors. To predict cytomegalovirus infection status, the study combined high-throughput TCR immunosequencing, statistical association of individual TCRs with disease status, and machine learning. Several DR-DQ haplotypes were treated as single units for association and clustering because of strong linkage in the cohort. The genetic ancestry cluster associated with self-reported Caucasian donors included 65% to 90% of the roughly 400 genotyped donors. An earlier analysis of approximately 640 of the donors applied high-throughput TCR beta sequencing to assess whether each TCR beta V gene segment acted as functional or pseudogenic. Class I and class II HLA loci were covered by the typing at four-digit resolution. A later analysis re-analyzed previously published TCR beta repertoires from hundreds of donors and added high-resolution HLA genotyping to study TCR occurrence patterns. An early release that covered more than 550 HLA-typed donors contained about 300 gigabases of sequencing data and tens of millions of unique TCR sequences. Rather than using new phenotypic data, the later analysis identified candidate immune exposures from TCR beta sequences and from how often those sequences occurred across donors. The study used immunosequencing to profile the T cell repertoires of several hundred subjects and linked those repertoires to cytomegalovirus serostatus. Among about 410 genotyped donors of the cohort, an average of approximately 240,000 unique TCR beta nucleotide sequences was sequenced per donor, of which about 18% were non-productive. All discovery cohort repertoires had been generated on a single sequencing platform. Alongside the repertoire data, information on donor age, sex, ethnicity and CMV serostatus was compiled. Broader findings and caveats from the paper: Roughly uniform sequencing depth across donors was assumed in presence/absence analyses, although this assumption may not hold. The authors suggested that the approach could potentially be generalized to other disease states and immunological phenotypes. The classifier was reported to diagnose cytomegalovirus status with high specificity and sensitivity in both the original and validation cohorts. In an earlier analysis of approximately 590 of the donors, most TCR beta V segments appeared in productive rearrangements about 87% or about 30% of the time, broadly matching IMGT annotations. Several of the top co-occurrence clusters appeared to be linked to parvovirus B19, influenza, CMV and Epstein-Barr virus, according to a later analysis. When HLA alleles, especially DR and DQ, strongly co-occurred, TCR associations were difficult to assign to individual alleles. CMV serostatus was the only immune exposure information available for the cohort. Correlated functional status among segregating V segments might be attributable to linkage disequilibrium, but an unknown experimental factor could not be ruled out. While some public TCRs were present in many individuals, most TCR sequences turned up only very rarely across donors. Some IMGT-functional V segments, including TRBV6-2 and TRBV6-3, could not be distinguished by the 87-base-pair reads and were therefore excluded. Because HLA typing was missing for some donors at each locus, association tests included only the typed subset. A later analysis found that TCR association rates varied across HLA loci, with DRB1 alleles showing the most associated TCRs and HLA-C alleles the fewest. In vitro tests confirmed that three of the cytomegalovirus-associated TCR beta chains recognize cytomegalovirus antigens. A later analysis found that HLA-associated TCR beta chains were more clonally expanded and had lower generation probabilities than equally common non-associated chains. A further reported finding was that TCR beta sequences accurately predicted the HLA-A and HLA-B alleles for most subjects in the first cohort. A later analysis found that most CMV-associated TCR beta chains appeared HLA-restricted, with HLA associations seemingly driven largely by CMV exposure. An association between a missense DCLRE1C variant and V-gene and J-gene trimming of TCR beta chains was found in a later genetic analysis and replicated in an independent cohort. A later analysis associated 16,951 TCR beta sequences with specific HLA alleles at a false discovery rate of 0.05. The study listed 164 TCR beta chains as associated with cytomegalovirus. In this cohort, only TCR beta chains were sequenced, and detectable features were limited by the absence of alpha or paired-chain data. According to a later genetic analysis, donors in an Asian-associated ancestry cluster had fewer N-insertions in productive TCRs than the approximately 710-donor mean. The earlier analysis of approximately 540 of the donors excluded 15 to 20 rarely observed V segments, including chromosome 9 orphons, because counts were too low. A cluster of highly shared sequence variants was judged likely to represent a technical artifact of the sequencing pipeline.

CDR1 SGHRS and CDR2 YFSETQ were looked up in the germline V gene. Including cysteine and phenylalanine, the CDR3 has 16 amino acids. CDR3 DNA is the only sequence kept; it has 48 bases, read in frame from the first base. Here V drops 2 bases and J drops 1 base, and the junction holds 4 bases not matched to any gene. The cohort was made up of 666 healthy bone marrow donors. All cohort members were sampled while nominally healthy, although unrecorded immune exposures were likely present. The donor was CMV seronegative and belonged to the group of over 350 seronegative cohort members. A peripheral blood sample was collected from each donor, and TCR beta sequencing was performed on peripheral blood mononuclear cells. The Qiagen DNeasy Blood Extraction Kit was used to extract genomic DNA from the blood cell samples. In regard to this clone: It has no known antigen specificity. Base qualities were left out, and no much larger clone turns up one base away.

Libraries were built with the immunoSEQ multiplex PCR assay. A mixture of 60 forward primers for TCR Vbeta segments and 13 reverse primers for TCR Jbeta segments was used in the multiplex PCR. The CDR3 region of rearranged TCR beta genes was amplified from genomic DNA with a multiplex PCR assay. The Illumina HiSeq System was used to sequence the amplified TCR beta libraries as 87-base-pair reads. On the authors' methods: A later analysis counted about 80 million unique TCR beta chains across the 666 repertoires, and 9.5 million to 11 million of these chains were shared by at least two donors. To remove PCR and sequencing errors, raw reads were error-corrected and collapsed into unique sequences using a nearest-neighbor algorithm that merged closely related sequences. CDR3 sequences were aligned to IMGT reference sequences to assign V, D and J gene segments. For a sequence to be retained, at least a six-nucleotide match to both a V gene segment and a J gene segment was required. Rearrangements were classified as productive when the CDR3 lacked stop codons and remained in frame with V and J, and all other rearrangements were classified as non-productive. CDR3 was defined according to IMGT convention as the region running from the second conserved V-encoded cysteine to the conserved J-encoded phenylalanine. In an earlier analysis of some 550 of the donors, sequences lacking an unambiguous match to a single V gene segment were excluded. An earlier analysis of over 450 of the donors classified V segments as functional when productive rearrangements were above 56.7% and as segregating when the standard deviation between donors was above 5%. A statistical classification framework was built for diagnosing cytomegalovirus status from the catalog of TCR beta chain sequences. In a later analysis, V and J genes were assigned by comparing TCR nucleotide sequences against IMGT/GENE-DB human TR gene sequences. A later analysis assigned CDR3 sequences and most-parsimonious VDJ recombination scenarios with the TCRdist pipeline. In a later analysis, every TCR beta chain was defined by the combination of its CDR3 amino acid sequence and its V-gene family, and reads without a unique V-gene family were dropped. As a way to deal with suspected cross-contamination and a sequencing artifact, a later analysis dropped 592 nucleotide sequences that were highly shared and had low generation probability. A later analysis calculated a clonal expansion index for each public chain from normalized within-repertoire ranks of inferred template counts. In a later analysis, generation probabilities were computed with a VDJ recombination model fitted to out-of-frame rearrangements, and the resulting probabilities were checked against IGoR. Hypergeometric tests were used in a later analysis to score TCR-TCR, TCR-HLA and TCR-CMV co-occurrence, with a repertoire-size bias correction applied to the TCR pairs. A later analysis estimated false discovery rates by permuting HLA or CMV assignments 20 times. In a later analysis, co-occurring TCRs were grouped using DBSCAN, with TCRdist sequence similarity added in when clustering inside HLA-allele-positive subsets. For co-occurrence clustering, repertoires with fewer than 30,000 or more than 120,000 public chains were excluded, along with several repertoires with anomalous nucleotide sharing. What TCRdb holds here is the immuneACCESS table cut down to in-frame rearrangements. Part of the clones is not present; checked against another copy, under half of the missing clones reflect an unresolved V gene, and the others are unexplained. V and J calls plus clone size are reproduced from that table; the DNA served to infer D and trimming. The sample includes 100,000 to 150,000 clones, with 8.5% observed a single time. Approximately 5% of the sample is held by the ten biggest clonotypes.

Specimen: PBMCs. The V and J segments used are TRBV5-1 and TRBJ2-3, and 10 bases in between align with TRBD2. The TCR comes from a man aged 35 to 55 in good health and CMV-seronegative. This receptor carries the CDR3 CASSFITSGGTDTQYF. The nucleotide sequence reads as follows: TGCGCCAGCAGCTTCATAACTAGCGGGGGCACAGATACGCAGTATTTT.